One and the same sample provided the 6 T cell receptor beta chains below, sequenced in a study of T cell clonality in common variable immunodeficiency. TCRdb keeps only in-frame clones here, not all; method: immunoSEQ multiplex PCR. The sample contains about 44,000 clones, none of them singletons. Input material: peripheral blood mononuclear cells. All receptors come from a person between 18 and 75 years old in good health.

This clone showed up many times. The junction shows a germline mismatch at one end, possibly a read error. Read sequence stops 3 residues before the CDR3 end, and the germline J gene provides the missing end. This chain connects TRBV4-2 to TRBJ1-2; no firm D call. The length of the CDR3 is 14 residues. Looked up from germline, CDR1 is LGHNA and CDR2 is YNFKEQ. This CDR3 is CASSPLPRFYGYTF. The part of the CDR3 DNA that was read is TGCGCCAGCAGCCCCTTACCCAGGTTCTATGGC.

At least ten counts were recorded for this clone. CDR3 sequence reads: CASSSPGSINEQFF. The sequenced CDR3 bases are TGTGCCAGCAGCTCCCCGGGTTCAATCAATGAG. This sequence joins TRBV7-3 and TRBJ2-1; D gene uncertain. Sequencing ends 3 residues short of the CDR3 end; the germline J gene provides the rest. V lost 4 bases and J 6 bases, leaving 13 bases between the germline ends. In germline, CDR1 is SGHTA, CDR2 FQGTGA. The CDR3 is 14 amino acids.

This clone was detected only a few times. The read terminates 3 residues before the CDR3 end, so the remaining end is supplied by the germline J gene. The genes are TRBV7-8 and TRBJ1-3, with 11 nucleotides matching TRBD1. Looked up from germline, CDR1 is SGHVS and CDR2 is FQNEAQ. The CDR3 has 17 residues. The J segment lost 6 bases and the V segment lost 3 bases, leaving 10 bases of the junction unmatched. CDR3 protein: CASSLRGGGQGENTIYF. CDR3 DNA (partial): TGTGCCAGCAGCTTGAGAGGAGGGGGACAGGGGGAAAACACC.

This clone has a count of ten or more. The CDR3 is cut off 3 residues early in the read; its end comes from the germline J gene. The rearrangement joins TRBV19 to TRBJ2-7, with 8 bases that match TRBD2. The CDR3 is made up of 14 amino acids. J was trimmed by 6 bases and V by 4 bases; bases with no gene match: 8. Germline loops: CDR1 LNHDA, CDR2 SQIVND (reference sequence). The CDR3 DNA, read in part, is TGTGCCAGTAGTACCGGGACTAGTGGATCCGAG. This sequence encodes CASSTGTSGSE. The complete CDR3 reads CASSTGTSGSEQYF.

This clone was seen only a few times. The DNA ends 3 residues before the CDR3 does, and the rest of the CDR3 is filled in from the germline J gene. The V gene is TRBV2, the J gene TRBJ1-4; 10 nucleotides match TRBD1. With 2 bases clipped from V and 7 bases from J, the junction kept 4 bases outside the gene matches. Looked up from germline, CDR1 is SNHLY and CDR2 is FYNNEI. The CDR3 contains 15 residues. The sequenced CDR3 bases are TGTGCCAGCAGTGAAAACGGACAGGGGGGTGAAAAA. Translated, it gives CASSENGQGGEK. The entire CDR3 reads CASSENGQGGEKLFF. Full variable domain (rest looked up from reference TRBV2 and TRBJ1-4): EPEVTQTPSHQVTQMGQEVILRCVPISNHLYFYWYRQILGQKVEFLVSFYNNEISEKSEIFDDQFSVERPDGSNFTLKIRSTKLEDSAMYFCASSENGQGGEKLFFGSGTQLSVL.

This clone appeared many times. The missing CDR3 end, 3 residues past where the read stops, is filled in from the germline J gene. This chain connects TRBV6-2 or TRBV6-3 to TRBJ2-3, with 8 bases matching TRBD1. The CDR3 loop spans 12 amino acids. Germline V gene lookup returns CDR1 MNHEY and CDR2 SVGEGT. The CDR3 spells CASRTGTGTQYF. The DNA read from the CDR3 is TGTGCCAGCAGGACCGGGACAGGAACG.